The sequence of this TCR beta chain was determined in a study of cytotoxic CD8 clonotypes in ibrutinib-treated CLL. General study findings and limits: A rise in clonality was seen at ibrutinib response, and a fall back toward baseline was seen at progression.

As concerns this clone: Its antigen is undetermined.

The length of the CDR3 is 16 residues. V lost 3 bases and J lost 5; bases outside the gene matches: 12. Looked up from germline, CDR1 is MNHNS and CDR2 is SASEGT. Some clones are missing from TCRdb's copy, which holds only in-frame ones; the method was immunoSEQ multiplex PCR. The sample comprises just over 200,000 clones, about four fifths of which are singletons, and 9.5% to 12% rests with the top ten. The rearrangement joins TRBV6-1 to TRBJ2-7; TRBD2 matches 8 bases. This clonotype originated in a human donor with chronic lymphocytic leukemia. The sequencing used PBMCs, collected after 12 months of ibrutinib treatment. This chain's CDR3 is CASSDLSGSRFHEQYF. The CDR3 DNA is TGTGCCAGCAGTGATTTAAGCGGGAGCAGGTTCCACGAGCAGTACTTC.